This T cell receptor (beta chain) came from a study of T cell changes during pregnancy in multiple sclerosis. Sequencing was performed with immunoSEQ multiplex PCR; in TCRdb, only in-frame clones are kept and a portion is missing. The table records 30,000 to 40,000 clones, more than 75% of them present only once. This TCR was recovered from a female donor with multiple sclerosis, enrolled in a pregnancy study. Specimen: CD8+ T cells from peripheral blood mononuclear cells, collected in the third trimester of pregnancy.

CDR3 protein: CSACVSYEQYF. The DNA of the CDR3 is TGCAGCGCTTGTGTCTCCTACGAGCAGTACTTC. This chain uses TRBV29-1 with TRBJ2-7; D is uncertain. The CDR3 length is 11 residues. V shed 7 bases and J shed 0 bases, with 7 bases lying between them. CDR1 is SQVTM, CDR2 ANQGSEA, per germline.